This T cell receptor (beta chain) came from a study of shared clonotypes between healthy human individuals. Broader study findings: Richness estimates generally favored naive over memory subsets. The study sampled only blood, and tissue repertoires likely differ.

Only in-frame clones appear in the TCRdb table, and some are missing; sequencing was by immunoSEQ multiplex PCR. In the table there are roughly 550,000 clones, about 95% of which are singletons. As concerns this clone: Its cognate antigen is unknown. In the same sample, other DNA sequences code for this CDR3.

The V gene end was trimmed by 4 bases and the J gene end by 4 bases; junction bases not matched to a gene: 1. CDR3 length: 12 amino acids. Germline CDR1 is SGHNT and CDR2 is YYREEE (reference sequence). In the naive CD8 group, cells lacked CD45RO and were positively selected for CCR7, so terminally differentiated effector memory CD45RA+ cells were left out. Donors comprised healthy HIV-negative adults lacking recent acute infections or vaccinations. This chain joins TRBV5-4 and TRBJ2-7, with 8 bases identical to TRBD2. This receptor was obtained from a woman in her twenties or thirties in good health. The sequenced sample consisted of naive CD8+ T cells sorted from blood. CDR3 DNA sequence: TGTGCCAGCAGCAGCGGGGGTTACGAGCAGTACTTC. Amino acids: CASSSGGYEQYF.